These 12 T cell receptor beta chains originate from one sample sequenced in a study of shared clonotypes between healthy human individuals. TCRdb keeps only in-frame clones here, not all; method: immunoSEQ multiplex PCR. Of millions of clones in the sample, 93% were seen once. Naive CD8 cells, CD45RO-negative and positively selected for CCR7, excluded terminally differentiated effector memory CD45RA+ cells. Sequenced input: naive CD8+ T cells from PBMCs. Source of these receptors: a young man in good health. Some clones in this sample may be carry-over from other donors' samples.

The V call is TRBV29-1, the J call TRBJ2-7; 9 nucleotides match TRBD1. The CDR3 runs 12 residues. V gave up 7 bases and J gave up 5 bases; unmatched junction bases: 6. Germline CDR1 and CDR2: SQVTM and ANQGSEA. CDR3: CSATGGNNEQYF. As DNA, the CDR3 is TGCAGCGCTACAGGGGGCAACAACGAGCAGTACTTC.

CDR3 sequence: CASSRSWTGASYEQYF. CDR3 nucleotides: TGTGCCAGCAGTAGATCCTGGACAGGGGCATCCTACGAGCAGTACTTC. The genes are TRBV27 and TRBJ2-7, with 9 positions matching TRBD1. Germline loops: CDR1 MNHEY, CDR2 SMNVEV (reference sequence). J was trimmed by 1 base and V by 5 bases; bases with no gene match: 9. The CDR3 spans 16 residues.

V usage is TRBV5-6 and J usage is TRBJ2-7; tentatively, D is TRBD2 (6 bases). The CDR3 contains 14 residues. CDR1 and CDR2 (germline): SGHDT, YYEEEE. V lost 0 bases and J lost 3, with 10 bases in between. This CDR3 reads CASSLGGDFYEQYF. CDR3 nucleotides: TGTGCCAGCAGCTTGGGCGGGGACTTCTACGAGCAGTACTTC.

The genes are TRBV10-1 and TRBJ1-2; 9 bases fit TRBD1. With V trimmed by 2 bases and J by 5 bases, 3 bases remained unmatched. The CDR3 spans 14 residues. In germline, CDR1 is WNHNN, CDR2 SYGVQD (reference sequence). CDR3 sequence (DNA): TGCGCCAGCAGTGAGGAGGACAGGGGATATGGCTACACCTTC. It translates to CASSEEDRGYGYTF.

This sequence joins TRBV4-3 and TRBJ2-5; 12 bases are a match to TRBD1. Judging by the DNA end, TRBJ2-7 fits better; the J call may be wrong. Per germline, CDR1 LGHNA and CDR2 YSLEER. CDR3 length equals 16 residues. CDR3 sequence (DNA): TGCGCCAGCAGCCAAGCCGCCGGGACAGGGGGCGCCGAGCAGTACTTC. Translating gives CASSQAAGTGGAEQYF.

This chain uses TRBV5-1 with TRBJ1-2; no clear D gene. V was trimmed by 3 bases and J by 1 base, leaving 13 bases between them. The germline V gene has CDR1 SGHRS and CDR2 YFSETQ. The CDR3 runs 15 residues. CDR3 nucleotide sequence: TGCGCCAGCAGCTCCCACACCTATAGTAACTATGGCTACACCTTC. It specifies CASSSHTYSNYGYTF.

In its sample, this clone was seen once. This chain links TRBV7-8 with TRBJ2-3; the D is unclear. CDR1 SGHVS and CDR2 FQNEAQ come from the germline V gene. The V end lost 3 bases, the J end lost 0 bases, and 16 bases lay between the germline ends. This CDR3 is built from 17 residues. The CDR3 coding sequence is TGTGCCAGCAGCTTTAGCTCGTGGTTTACTAGCACAGATACGCAGTATTTT. The encoded protein is CASSFSSWFTSTDTQYF.

On this clone itself: Distinct nucleotide sequences in the sample also encode this CDR3. The J gene is TRBJ2-7, the V gene TRBV4-3; the match to TRBD2 covers 10 bases. The CDR3 totals 15 residues. Germline CDR1 and CDR2: LGHNA and YSLEER. V shed 1 base, J shed 4 bases, and the junction held 4 bases outside the gene matches. This CDR3 is CASSQALAGVYEQYF. In DNA form, the CDR3 reads TGCGCCAGCAGCCAAGCCCTAGCGGGAGTGTACGAGCAGTACTTC.

The chain recombines TRBV28 with TRBJ1-5; D is undetermined. CDR3 length: 14 residues. Germline CDR1 reads MDHEN; CDR2 reads SYDVKM. Trimming removed 3 bases at V and 3 bases at J, with 9 bases between. CDR3 in DNA: TGTGCCAGCAGTTTCCCCACGTTCAATCAGCCCCAGCATTTT. Protein product: CASSFPTFNQPQHF.

The chain employs TRBV6-1 and TRBJ1-2; D perhaps matches TRBD1 (6 bases). Trimming left V 2 bases short and J 5 bases short, with 15 bases between. Germline V lookup: CDR1 MNHNS, CDR2 SASEGT. The CDR3 runs to 15 residues. The CDR3 DNA reads as TGTGCCAGCAGTGAATGGACGAAGGGGGAGTATGGCTACACCTTC. This codes for CASSEWTKGEYGYTF.

The chain combines TRBV27 with TRBJ2-3, with no clear D. Germline V lookup: CDR1 MNHEY, CDR2 SMNVEV (reference sequence). The CDR3 is 16 residues long. The V gene lost 1 base and the J gene lost 0 bases, with 11 bases spanning the gap. The CDR3: CASSLLRVASTDTQYF. In nucleotides, the CDR3 is TGTGCCAGCAGTTTATTACGGGTCGCTAGCACAGATACGCAGTATTTT.

This clone was observed once. The chain uses TRBV4-1 and TRBJ2-7, with TRBD1 matching 9 bases. This CDR3 is 15 amino acids long. V lost 4 bases to trimming and J lost 5 bases; unmatched junction nucleotides: 9. CDR1 and CDR2 from the germline V gene are MGHRA and YSYEKL. CDR3 sequence (DNA): TGCGCCAGCAGCCTGAATACCGGGACAGGGCACGAGCAGTACTTC. As protein: CASSLNTGTGHEQYF.